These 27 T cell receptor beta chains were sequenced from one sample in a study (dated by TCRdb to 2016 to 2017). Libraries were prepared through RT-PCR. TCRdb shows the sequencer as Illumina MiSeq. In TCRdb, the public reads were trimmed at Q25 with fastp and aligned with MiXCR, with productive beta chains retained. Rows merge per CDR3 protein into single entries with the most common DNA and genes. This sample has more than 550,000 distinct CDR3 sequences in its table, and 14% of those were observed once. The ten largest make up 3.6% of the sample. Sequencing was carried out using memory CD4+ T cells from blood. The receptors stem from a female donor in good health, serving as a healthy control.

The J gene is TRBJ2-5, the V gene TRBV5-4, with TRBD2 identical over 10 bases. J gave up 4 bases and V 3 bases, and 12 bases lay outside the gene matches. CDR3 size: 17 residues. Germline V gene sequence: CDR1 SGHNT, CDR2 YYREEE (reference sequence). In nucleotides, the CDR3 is TGTGCCAGCAGCTCAGCACTAGCGGGACGAGGAAGAGAGACCCAGTACTTC. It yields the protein CASSSALAGRGRETQYF.

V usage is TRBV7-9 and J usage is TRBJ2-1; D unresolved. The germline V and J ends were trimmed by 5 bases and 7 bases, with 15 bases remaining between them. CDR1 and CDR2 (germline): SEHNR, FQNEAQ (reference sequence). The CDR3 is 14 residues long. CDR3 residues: CASSPGGFLNEQFF. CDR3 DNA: TGTGCCAGCAGCCCCGGTGGGTTCCTGAATGAGCAGTTCTTC.

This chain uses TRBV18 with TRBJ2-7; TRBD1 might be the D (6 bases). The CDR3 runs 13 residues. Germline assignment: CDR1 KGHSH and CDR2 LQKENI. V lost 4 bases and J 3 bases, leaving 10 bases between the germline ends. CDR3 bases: TGTGCCAGCTCACACGGCAGGGGCTACGAGCAGTACTTC. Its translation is CASSHGRGYEQYF.

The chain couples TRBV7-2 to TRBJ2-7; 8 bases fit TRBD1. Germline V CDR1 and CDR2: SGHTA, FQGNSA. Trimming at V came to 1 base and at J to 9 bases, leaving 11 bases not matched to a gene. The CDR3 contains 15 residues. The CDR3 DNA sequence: TGTGCCAGCAGCTTAGTCCCGACAGGGGAATTCGGGCAGTACTTC. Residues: CASSLVPTGEFGQYF.

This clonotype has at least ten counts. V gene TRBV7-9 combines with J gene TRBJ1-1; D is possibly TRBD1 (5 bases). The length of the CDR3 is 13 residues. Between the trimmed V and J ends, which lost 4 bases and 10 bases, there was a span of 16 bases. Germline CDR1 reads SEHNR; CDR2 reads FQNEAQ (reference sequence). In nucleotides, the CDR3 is TGTGCCAGCAGCTGGGGGACGGGGAGTGTAGCTTTCTTT. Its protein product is CASSWGTGSVAFF.

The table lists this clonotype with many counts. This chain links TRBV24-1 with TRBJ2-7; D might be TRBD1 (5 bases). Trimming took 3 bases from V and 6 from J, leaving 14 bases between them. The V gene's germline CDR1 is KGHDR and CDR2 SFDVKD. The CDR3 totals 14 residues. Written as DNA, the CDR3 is TGTGCCACCAGTGATAATACAGGTGTACGCGAGCAGTACTTC. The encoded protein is CATSDNTGVREQYF.

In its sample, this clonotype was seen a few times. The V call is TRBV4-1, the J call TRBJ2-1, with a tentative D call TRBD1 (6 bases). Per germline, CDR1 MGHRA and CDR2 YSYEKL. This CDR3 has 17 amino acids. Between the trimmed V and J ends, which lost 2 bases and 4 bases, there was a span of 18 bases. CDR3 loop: CASSQSGGANLYNEQFF. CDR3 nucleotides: TGCGCCAGCAGCCAAAGTGGGGGCGCCAATCTTTACAATGAGCAGTTCTTC.

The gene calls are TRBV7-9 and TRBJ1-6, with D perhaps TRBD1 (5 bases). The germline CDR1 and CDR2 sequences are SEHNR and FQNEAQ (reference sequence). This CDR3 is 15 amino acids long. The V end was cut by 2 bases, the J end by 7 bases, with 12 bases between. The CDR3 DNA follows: TGTGCCAGCAGCTTATCAGCAGGGTACAATTCACCCCTCCACTTT. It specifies CASSLSAGYNSPLHF. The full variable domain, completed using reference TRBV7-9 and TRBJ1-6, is DTGVSQNPRHKITKRGQNVTFRCDPISEHNRLYWYRQTLGQGPEFLTYFQNEAQLEKSRLLSDRFSAERPKGSFSTLEIQRTEQGDSAMYLCASSLSAGYNSPLHFGNGTRLTVT.

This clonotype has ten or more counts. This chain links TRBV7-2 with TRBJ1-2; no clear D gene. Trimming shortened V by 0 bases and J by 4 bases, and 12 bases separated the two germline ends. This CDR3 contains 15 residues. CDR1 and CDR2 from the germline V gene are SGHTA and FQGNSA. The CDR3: CASSLAAGWGYGYTF. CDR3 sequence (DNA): TGTGCCAGCAGCTTAGCAGCCGGCTGGGGCTATGGCTACACCTTC.

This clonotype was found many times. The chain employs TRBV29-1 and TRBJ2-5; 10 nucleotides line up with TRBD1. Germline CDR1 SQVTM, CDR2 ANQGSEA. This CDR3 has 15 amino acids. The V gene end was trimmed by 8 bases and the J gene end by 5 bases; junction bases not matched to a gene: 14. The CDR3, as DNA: TGCAGCTGCAGGTCTGGGACAGGGGTCGGTGAGACCCAGTACTTC. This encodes CSCRSGTGVGETQYF.

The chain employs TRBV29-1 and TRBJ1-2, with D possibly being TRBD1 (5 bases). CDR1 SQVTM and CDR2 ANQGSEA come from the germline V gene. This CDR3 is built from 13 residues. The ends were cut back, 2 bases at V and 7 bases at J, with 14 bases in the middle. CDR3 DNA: TGCAGCGTTGAACACGTGGGGGGGAGTGGCTACACCTTC. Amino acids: CSVEHVGGSGYTF. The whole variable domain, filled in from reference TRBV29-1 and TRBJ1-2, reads SAVISQKPSRDICQRGTSLTIQCQVDSQVTMMFWYRQQPGQSLTLIATANQGSEATYESGFVIDKFPISRPNLTFSTLTVSNMSPEDSSIYLCSVEHVGGSGYTFGSGTRLTVV.

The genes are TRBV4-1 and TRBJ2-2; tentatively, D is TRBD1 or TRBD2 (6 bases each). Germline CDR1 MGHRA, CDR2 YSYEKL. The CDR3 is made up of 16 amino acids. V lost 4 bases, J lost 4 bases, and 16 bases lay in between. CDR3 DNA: TGCGCCAGCAGCCGGGGGGCAGGGGTAATCACCGGGGAGCTGTTTTTT. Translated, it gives CASSRGAGVITGELFF.

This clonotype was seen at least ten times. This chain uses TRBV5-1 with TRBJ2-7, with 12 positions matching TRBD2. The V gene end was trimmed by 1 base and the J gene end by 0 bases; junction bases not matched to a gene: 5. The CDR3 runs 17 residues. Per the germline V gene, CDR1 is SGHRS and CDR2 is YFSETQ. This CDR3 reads CASSLRTSGKSSYEQYF. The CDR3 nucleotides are TGCGCCAGCAGCTTGCGGACTAGCGGGAAAAGCTCCTACGAGCAGTACTTC.

CDR3 in amino acids: CASSDSTTGGGTEAFF. For the CDR3, the DNA is TGCGCCAGCAGCGACTCAACTACAGGGGGCGGCACTGAAGCTTTCTTT. This chain joins TRBV5-1 and TRBJ1-1; 9 nucleotides align to TRBD1. Germline V gene data show CDR1 as SGHRS and CDR2 as YFSETQ. This CDR3 is 16 amino acids long. Trimming cost V 4 bases and J 4 bases; bases outside gene matches: 11.

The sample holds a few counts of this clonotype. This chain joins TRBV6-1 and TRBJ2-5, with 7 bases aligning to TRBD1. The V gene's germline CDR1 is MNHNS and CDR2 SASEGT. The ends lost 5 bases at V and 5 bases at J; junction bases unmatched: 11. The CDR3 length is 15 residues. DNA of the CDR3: TGTGCCAGCAGTAAACGGACAGGTACCCGGGAGACCCAGTACTTC. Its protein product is CASSKRTGTRETQYF.

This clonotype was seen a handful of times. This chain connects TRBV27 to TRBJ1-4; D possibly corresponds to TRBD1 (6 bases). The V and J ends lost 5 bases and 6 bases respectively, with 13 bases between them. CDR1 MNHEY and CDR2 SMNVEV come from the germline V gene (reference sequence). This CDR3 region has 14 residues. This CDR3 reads CASSNSGVDEKLFF. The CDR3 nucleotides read TGTGCCAGCAGTAACTCAGGGGTTGATGAAAAACTGTTTTTT.

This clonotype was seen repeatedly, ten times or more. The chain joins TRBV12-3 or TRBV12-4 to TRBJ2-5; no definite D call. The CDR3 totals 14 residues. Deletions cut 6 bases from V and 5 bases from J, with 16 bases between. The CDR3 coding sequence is TGTGCCAGCAGCCCAACCGTCGGCCCCGAGACCCAGTACTTC. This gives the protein CASSPTVGPETQYF.

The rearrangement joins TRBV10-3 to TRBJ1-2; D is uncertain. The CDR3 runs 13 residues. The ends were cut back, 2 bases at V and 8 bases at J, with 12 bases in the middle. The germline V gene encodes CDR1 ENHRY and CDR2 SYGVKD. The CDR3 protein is CAISEEVGRGYTF. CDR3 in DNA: TGTGCCATCAGTGAGGAGGTGGGTCGGGGCTACACCTTC.

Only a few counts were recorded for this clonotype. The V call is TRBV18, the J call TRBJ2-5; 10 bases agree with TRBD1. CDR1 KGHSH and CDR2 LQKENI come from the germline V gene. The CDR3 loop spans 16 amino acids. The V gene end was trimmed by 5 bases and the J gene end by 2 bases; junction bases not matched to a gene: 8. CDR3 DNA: TGTGCCAGCTCATCAAGAGGGACAGGGGCGCAAGAGACCCAGTACTTC. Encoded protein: CASSSRGTGAQETQYF.

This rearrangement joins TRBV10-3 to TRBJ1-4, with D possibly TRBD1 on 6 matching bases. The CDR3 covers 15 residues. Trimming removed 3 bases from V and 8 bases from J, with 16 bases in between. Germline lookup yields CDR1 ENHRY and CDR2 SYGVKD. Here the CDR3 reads CAISDYGGRGEKLFF. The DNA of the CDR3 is TGTGCCATCAGTGATTATGGGGGCCGAGGAGAAAAACTGTTTTTT.

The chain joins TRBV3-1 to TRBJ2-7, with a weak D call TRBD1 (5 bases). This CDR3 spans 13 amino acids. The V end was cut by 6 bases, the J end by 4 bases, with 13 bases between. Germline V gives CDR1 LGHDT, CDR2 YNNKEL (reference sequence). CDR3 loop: CASRDTTHYEQYF. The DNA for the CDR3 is TGTGCCAGCAGGGACACAACCCATTACGAGCAGTACTTC.

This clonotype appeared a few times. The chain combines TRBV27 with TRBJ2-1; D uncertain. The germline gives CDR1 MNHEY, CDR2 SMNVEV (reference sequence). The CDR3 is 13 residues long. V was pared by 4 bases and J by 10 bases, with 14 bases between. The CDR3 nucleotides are TGTGCCAGCAGTTCTCACCGAGATCAAGAGCAGTTCTTC. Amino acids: CASSSHRDQEQFF.

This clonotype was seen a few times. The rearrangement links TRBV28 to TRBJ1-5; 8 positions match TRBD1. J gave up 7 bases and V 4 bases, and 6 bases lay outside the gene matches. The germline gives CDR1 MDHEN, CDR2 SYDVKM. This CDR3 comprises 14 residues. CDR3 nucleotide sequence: TGTGCCAGCAGTTCAGGGACAGGCGGACAGCCCCAGCATTTT. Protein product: CASSSGTGGQPQHF.

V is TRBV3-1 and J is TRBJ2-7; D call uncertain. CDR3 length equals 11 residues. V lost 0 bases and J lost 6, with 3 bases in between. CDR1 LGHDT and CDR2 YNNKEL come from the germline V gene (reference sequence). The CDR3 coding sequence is TGTGCCAGCAGCCAAGATCGCGAGCAGTACTTC. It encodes CASSQDREQYF.

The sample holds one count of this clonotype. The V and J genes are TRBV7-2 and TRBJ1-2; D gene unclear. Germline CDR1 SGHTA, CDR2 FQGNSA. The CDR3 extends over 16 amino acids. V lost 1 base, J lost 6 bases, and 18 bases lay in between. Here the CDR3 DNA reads TGTGCCAGCAGCTTAGGGGCAGAGGGAGGTAGGGATGGCTACACCTTC. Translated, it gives CASSLGAEGGRDGYTF.

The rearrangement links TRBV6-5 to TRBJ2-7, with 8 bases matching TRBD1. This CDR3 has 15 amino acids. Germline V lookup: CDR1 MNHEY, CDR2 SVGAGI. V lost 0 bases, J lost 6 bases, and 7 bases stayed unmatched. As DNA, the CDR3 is TGTGCCAGCAGTTACTCCTTGACAGGGGAAGGCGAGCAGTACTTC. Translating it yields CASSYSLTGEGEQYF.

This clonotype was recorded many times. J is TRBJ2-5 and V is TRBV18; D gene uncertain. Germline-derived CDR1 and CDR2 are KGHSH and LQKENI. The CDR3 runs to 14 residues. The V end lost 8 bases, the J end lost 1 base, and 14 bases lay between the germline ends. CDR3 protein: CASSPPAGQETQYF. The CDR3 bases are TGTGCCAGCAGTCCTCCGGCAGGCCAAGAGACCCAGTACTTC.